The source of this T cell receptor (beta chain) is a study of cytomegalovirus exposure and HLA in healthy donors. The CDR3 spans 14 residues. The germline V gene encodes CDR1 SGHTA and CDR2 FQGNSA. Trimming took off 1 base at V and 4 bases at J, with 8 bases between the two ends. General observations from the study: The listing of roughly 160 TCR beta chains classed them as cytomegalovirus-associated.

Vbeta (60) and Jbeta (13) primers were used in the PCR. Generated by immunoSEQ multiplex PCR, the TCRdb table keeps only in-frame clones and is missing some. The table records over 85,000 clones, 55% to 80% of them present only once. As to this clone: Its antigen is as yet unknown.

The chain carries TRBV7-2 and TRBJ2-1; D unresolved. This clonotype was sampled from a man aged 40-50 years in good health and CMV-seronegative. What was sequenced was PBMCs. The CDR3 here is CASSLESQYNEQFF. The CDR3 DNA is TGTGCCAGCAGCTTAGAATCACAGTACAATGAGCAGTTCTTC. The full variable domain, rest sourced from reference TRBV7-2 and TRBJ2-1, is GAGVSQSPSNKVTEKGKDVELRCDPISGHTALYWYRQSLGQGLEFLIYFQGNSAPDKSGLPSDRFSAERTGGSVSTLTIQRTQQEDSAVYLCASSLESQYNEQFFGPGTRLTVL.